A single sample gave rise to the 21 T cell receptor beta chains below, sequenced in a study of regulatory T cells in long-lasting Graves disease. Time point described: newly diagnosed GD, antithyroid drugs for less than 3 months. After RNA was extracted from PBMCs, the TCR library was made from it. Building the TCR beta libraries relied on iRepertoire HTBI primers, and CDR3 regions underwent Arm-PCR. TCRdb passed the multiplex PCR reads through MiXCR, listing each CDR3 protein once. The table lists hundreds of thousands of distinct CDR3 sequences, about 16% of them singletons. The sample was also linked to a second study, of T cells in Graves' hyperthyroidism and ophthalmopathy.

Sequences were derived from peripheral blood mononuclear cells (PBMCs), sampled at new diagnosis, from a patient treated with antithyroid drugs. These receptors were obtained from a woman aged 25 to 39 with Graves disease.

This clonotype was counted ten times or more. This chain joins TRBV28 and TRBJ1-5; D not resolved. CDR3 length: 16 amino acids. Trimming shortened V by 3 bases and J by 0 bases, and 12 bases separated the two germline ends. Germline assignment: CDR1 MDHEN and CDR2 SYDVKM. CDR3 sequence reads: CASSLVAAYSNQPQHF. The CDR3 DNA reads TGTGCCAGCAGTTTGGTGGCAGCATATAGCAATCAGCCCCAGCATTTT.

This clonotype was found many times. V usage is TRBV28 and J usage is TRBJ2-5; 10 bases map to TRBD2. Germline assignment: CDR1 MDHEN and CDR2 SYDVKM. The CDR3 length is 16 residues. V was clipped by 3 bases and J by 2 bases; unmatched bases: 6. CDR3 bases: TGTGCCAGCAGTTTGGCGCTAGCGGGAGTACAAGAGACCCAGTACTTC. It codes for CASSLALAGVQETQYF. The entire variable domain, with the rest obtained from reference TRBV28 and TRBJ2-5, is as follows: DVKVTQSSRYLVKRTGEKVFLECVQDMDHENMFWYRQDPGLGLRLIYFSYDVKMKEKGDIPEGYSVSREKKERFSLILESASTNQTSMYLCASSLALAGVQETQYFGPGTRLLVL.

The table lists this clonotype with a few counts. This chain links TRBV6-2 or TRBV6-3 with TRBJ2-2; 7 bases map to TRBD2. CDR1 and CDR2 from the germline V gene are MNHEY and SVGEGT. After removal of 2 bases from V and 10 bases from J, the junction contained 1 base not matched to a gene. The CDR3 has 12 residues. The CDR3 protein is CASSYGGEELFF. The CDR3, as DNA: TGTGCCAGCAGTTACGGGGGGGAGGAGCTGTTTTTT.

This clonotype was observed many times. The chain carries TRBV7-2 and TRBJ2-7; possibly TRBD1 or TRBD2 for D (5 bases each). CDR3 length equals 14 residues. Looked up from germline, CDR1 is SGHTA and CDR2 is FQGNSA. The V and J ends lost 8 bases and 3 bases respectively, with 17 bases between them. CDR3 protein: CASGLGPGFYEQYF. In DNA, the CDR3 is TGTGCCAGCGGTCTGGGGCCGGGATTCTACGAGCAGTACTTC.

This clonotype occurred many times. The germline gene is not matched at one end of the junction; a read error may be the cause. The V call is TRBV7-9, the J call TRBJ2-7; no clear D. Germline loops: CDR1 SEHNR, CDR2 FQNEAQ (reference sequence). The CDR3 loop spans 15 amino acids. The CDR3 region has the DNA TGTGCCAGCGCACTCGACATCGGGCCATCATATCCGCCGGACTTC. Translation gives CASALDIGPSYPPDF.

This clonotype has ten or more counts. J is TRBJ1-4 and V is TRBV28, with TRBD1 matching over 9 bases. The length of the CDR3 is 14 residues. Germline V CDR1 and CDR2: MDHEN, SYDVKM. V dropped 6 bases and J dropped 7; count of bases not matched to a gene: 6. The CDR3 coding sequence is TGTGCCAGCAGCCCGGGACAGGGTCGTGAAAAACTGTTTTTT. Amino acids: CASSPGQGREKLFF.

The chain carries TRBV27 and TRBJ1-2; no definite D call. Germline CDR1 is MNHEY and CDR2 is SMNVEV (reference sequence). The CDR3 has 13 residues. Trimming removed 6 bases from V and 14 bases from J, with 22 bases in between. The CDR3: CASSISYSKATTF. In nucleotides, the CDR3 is TGTGCCAGCAGCATATCCTACAGTAAAGCGACTACCTTC.

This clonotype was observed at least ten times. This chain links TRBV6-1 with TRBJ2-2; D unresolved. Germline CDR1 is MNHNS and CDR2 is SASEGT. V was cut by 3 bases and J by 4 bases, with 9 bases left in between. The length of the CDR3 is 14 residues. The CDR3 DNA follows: TGTGCCAGCAGTGACTGGAAGGGCACCGGGGAGCTGTTTTTT. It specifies CASSDWKGTGELFF.

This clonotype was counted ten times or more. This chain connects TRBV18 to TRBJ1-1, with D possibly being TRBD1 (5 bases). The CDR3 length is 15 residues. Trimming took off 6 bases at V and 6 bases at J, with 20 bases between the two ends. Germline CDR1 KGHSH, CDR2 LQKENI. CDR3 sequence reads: CASSPSFYGGAEAFF. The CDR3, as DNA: TGTGCCAGCTCGCCTAGTTTTTACGGGGGGGCTGAAGCTTTCTTT.

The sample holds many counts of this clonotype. The CDR3 here is CASGLTFDGYTF. The CDR3 coding sequence is TGTGCCAGCGGACTGACCTTCGACGGCTACACCTTC. This chain connects TRBV27 to TRBJ1-2; D is uncertain. Germline CDR1 is MNHEY and CDR2 is SMNVEV (reference sequence). V lost 8 bases to trimming and J lost 8 bases, with 15 bases between them. This CDR3 region has 12 residues.

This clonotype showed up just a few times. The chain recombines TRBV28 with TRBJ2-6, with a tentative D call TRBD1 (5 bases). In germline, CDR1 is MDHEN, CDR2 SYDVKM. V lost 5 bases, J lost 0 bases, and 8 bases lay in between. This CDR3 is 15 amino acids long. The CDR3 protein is CASSIRGSGANVLTF. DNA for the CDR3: TGTGCCAGCAGTATTAGGGGCTCTGGGGCCAACGTCCTGACTTTC. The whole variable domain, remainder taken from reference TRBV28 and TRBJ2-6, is DVKVTQSSRYLVKRTGEKVFLECVQDMDHENMFWYRQDPGLGLRLIYFSYDVKMKEKGDIPEGYSVSREKKERFSLILESASTNQTSMYLCASSIRGSGANVLTFGAGSRLTVL.

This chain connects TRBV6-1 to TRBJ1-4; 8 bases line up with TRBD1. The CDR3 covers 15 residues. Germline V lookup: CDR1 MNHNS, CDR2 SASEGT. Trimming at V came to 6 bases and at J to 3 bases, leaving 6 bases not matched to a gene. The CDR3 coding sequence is TGTGCCAGCAGCTCTGACAGGGGAGCTAATGAAAAACTGTTTTTT. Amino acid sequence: CASSSDRGANEKLFF.

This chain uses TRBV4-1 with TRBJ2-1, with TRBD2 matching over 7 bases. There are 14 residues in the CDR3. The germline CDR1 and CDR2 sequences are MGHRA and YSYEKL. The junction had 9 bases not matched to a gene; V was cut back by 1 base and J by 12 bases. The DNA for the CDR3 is TGCGCCAGCAGCCAAGCAGACAGTTGGGGGGGGCAGTTCTTC. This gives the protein CASSQADSWGGQFF.

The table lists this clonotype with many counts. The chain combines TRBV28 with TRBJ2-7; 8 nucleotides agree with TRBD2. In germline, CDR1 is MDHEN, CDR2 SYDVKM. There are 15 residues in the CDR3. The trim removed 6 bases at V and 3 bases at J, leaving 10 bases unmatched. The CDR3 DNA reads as TGTGCCAGCAGGGAGGACTCGGGGGGGTACTACGAGCAGTACTTC. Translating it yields CASREDSGGYYEQYF. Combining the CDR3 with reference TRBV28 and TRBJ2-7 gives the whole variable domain DVKVTQSSRYLVKRTGEKVFLECVQDMDHENMFWYRQDPGLGLRLIYFSYDVKMKEKGDIPEGYSVSREKKERFSLILESASTNQTSMYLCASREDSGGYYEQYFGPGTRLTVT.

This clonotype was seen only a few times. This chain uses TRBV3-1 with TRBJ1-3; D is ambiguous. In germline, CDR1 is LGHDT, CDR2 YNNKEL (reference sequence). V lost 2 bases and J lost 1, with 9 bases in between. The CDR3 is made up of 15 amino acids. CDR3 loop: CASSQSAISGNTIYF. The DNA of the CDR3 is TGTGCCAGCAGCCAATCTGCTATATCTGGAAACACCATATATTTT.

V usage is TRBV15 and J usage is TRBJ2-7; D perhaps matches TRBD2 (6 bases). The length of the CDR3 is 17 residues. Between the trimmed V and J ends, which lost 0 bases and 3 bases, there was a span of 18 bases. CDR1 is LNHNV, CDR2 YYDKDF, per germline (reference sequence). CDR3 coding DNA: TGTGCCACCAGCAGAGAGGTTGCAGTGGGGGGTCTCTACGAGCAGTACTTC. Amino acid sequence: CATSREVAVGGLYEQYF.

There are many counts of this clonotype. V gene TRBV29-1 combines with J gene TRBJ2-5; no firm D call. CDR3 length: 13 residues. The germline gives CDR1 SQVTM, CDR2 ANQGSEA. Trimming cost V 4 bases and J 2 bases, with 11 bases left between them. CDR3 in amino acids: CSVGGVLQETQYF. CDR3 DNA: TGCAGCGTTGGAGGCGTACTTCAAGAGACCCAGTACTTC.

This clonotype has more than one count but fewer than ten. CDR3 DNA: TGTGCCAGTAGTGAGCCTCAGGGGGCGCGAACTGAAGCTTTCTTT. Translating gives CASSEPQGARTEAFF. The gene calls are TRBV19 and TRBJ1-1; 8 bases align to TRBD1. Germline trimming cut 5 bases from V and 5 bases from J; bases unmatched to any gene: 10. This CDR3 is 15 amino acids long. In germline, CDR1 is LNHDA, CDR2 SQIVND (reference sequence). The complete variable domain, with remaining parts taken from reference TRBV19 and TRBJ1-1, reads DGGITQSPKYLFRKEGQNVTLSCEQNLNHDAMYWYRQDPGQGLRLIYYSQIVNDFQKGDIAEGYSVSREKKESFPLTVTSAQKNPTAFYLCASSEPQGARTEAFFGQGTRLTVV.

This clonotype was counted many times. The CDR3 reads CASSDGVRPSGANVLTF. CDR3 nucleotides: TGTGCCAGCAGTGACGGTGTGCGGCCCTCTGGGGCCAACGTCCTGACTTTC. The rearrangement links TRBV2 to TRBJ2-6; D is uncertain. This CDR3 contains 17 residues. The V gene lost 3 bases and the J gene lost 0 bases, with 12 bases spanning the gap. Germline V gives CDR1 SNHLY, CDR2 FYNNEI. The entire variable domain, with the rest obtained from reference TRBV2 and TRBJ2-6, is as follows: EPEVTQTPSHQVTQMGQEVILRCVPISNHLYFYWYRQILGQKVEFLVSFYNNEISEKSEIFDDQFSVERPDGSNFTLKIRSTKLEDSAMYFCASSDGVRPSGANVLTFGAGSRLTVL.

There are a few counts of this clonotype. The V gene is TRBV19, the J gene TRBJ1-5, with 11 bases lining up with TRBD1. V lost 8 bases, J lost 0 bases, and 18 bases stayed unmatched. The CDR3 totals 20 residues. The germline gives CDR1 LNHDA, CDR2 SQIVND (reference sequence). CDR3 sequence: CASGFPTGTGGRYSNQPQHF. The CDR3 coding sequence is TGTGCCAGTGGATTCCCCACCGGGACAGGGGGTCGTTATAGCAATCAGCCCCAGCATTTT. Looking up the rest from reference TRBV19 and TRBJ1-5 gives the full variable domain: DGGITQSPKYLFRKEGQNVTLSCEQNLNHDAMYWYRQDPGQGLRLIYYSQIVNDFQKGDIAEGYSVSREKKESFPLTVTSAQKNPTAFYLCASGFPTGTGGRYSNQPQHFGDGTRLSIL.

This CDR3 is CASSQDPYIPEQFF. The CDR3 region has the DNA TGTGCCAGCAGCCAAGACCCCTATATTCCTGAGCAGTTCTTC. The chain couples TRBV14 to TRBJ2-1; no firm D call. From germline, CDR1 is SGHDN and CDR2 FVKESK. The V end lost 0 bases, the J end lost 9 bases, and 12 bases lay between the germline ends. The CDR3 extends over 14 amino acids.